These 32 T cell receptor beta chains share one sample of origin, sequenced in a study of PD-L1 blockade in urothelial cancer. Time point here: peripheral blood 6 weeks after treatment start. Profiled with immunoSEQ multiplex PCR; TCRdb holds only in-frame clones, not every one. The repertoire holds around 87,000 clones, with around 78% as singletons. The sample in question was PBMCs, obtained around atezolizumab (anti-PD-L1) treatment. Receptors were obtained from a man aged 70-80 years with urothelial cancer.

The chain uses TRBV14 and TRBJ1-4, with D maybe TRBD1 (6 bases). The length of the CDR3 is 13 residues. Germline lookup yields CDR1 SGHDN and CDR2 FVKESK. V was shortened by 9 bases and J by 3 bases, with 11 bases between the two germline ends. CDR3 loop: CASTGQPNEKLFF. The CDR3 DNA sequence: TGTGCCAGTACTGGACAGCCTAATGAAAAACTGTTTTTT.

The chain uses TRBV21-1 and TRBJ1-1. TRBV21-1 is an annotated pseudogene. CDR3 length: 16 residues. Here the CDR3 reads CASSKTLAQRNTEAFF. The CDR3 bases are TGTGCCAGCAGCAAAACGCTAGCGCAGCGAAACACTGAAGCTTTCTTT.

V usage is TRBV28 and J usage is TRBJ2-2; D is ambiguous. This CDR3 region has 15 residues. Germline V gives CDR1 MDHEN, CDR2 SYDVKM. Trimming pared 1 base from V and 2 bases from J, leaving 8 bases between. Here the CDR3 reads CASSLLQINTGELFF. As DNA, the CDR3 is TGTGCCAGCAGTTTATTACAGATAAACACCGGGGAGCTGTTTTTT.

J is TRBJ2-3 and V is TRBV9, with D possibly TRBD2 on 6 matching bases. CDR1 and CDR2 (germline): SGDLS, YYNGEE. V lost 0 bases and J lost 1, with 12 bases in between. This CDR3 region has 16 residues. The CDR3 sequence: CASSVVDGGGTDTQYF. The DNA of the CDR3 is TGTGCCAGCAGCGTAGTTGACGGGGGTGGCACAGATACGCAGTATTTT.

This clone was observed a single time. The rearrangement joins TRBV29-1 to TRBJ2-5, with 8 nucleotides matching TRBD1. The J segment lost 5 bases and the V segment lost 3 bases, leaving 8 bases of the junction unmatched. The CDR3 extends over 14 amino acids. Germline CDR1 is SQVTM and CDR2 is ANQGSEA. The DNA for the CDR3 is TGCAGCGTTGATCCAGCAGGGGGCTGGGAGACCCAGTACTTC. As protein: CSVDPAGGWETQYF. Together with reference TRBV29-1 and TRBJ2-5, the CDR3 gives the full variable domain: SAVISQKPSRDICQRGTSLTIQCQVDSQVTMMFWYRQQPGQSLTLIATANQGSEATYESGFVIDKFPISRPNLTFSTLTVSNMSPEDSSIYLCSVDPAGGWETQYFGPGTRLLVL.

This clone was counted once. The chain is built from TRBV2 and TRBJ2-5, with TRBD2 matching 11 bases. The V gene end was trimmed by 5 bases and the J gene end by 2 bases; junction bases not matched to a gene: 10. Germline loops: CDR1 SNHLY, CDR2 FYNNEI. The CDR3 loop spans 17 amino acids. The chain's CDR3 is CASSFASGGMTQETQYF. CDR3 DNA sequence: TGTGCCAGCAGTTTTGCTAGCGGGGGGATGACTCAAGAGACCCAGTACTTC.

The chain couples TRBV7-3 to TRBJ2-3, with D tentatively TRBD1 (5 bases). This CDR3 has 13 amino acids. With 4 bases removed from V and 2 bases from J, the gap between germline ends came to 7 bases. The germline CDR1 and CDR2 sequences are SGHTA and FQGTGA. Written as DNA, the CDR3 is TGTGCCAGCAGCTCACAGGTCACAGATACGCAGTATTTT. Its translation: CASSSQVTDTQYF.

The CDR3 bases are TGTGCCAGCTCACTCGACATTAGCACAGATACGCAGTATTTT. Its protein product is CASSLDISTDTQYF. The chain has TRBV18 and TRBJ2-3; D is ambiguous. Germline V gene lookup returns CDR1 KGHSH and CDR2 LQKENI. This CDR3 has 14 residues. Trimming took off 4 bases at V and 0 bases at J, with 8 bases between the two ends.

The V call is TRBV18, the J call TRBJ1-1; D gene ambiguous. This CDR3 comprises 14 residues. V was trimmed by 3 bases and J by 10 bases, leaving 18 bases between them. Germline CDR1 reads KGHSH; CDR2 reads LQKENI. The CDR3 nucleotides read TGTGCCAGCTCACCCGGAGGACCTCCCGTAGGAGCTTTCTTT. Protein sequence: CASSPGGPPVGAFF.

A few counts support this clone. The V gene is TRBV5-1, the J gene TRBJ1-1; D is unresolved. The germline V gene encodes CDR1 SGHRS and CDR2 YFSETQ. There are 14 residues in the CDR3. The V gene lost 0 bases and the J gene lost 2 bases, with 8 bases spanning the gap. The CDR3 DNA is TGCGCCAGCAGCTTGGCAAGGAGCAACACTGAAGCTTTCTTT. It translates to CASSLARSNTEAFF.

V gene TRBV19 combines with J gene TRBJ2-7; 7 nucleotides line up with TRBD1. CDR1 and CDR2 (germline): LNHDA, SQIVND (reference sequence). The CDR3 totals 14 residues. V was clipped by 5 bases and J by 6 bases; unmatched bases: 10. The CDR3 DNA sequence: TGTGCCAGTAGTCCGACAGGGACCGCTCTCGAGCAGTACTTC. It is translated as CASSPTGTALEQYF.

The V and J genes are TRBV4-2 and TRBJ2-2, with 12 nucleotides matching TRBD2. The V gene's germline CDR1 is LGHNA and CDR2 YNFKEQ. This CDR3 is built from 16 residues. Germline trimming cut 4 bases from V and 5 bases from J; bases unmatched to any gene: 5. CDR3 bases: TGTGCCAGCAGCCCCACTAGCGGGAGGAGGACCGGGGAGCTGTTTTTT. It encodes CASSPTSGRRTGELFF.

The chain has TRBV9 and TRBJ2-3, with 9 bases aligning to TRBD2. Unmatched junction bases numbered 1, after V lost 0 bases and J lost 2 bases. The CDR3 loop spans 15 amino acids. Germline V gene data show CDR1 as SGDLS and CDR2 as YYNGEE. The CDR3 coding sequence is TGTGCCAGCAGCGTAGGCGGGGGGGCCACAGATACGCAGTATTTT. As protein: CASSVGGGATDTQYF.

The chain couples TRBV5-1 to TRBJ2-7; tentatively, D is TRBD2 (7 bases). Per germline, CDR1 SGHRS and CDR2 YFSETQ. This CDR3 is 15 amino acids long. The ends were cut back, 4 bases at V and 3 bases at J, with 17 bases in the middle. The CDR3 is CASSPPAGAVYEQYF. CDR3 sequence (DNA): TGCGCCAGCAGCCCGCCGGCGGGGGCGGTCTACGAGCAGTACTTC. Using reference TRBV5-1 and TRBJ2-7 for the parts outside the CDR3, the full variable domain is KAGVTQTPRYLIKTRGQQVTLSCSPISGHRSVSWYQQTPGQGLQFLFEYFSETQRNKGNFPGRFSGRQFSNSRSEMNVSTLELGDSALYLCASSPPAGAVYEQYFGPGTRLTVT.

The V gene is TRBV6-1, the J gene TRBJ1-2; D gene ambiguous. The length of the CDR3 is 14 residues. The germline V gene has CDR1 MNHNS and CDR2 SASEGT. V gave up 0 bases and J gave up 8 bases, with 13 bases separating them. The CDR3 protein is CASSEAGEVEGYTF. CDR3 DNA sequence: TGTGCCAGCAGTGAAGCCGGGGAGGTTGAGGGCTACACCTTC.

This chain connects TRBV7-9 to TRBJ1-2, with a tentative D call TRBD1 (6 bases). Germline CDR1 SEHNR, CDR2 FQNEAQ (reference sequence). CDR3 length: 14 amino acids. V was trimmed by 1 base and J by 4 bases, leaving 10 bases between them. DNA for the CDR3: TGTGCCAGCAGCTTAGATGGGGGCCGCTATGGCTACACCTTC. Translation: CASSLDGGRYGYTF.

This chain joins TRBV5-1 and TRBJ1-2; 7 bases agree with TRBD1. CDR1 and CDR2 (germline): SGHRS, YFSETQ. Germline trimming cut 4 bases from V and 0 bases from J; bases unmatched to any gene: 3. This CDR3 has 14 residues. The chain's CDR3 is CASSTGQSNYGYTF. CDR3 DNA: TGCGCCAGCAGCACGGGACAGTCTAACTATGGCTACACCTTC. Based on the CDR3 plus reference TRBV5-1 and TRBJ1-2, the full variable domain is KAGVTQTPRYLIKTRGQQVTLSCSPISGHRSVSWYQQTPGQGLQFLFEYFSETQRNKGNFPGRFSGRQFSNSRSEMNVSTLELGDSALYLCASSTGQSNYGYTFGSGTRLTVV.

The chain links TRBV7-2 to TRBJ2-7, with a tentative D call TRBD2 (5 bases). The CDR3 is made up of 14 amino acids. Per the germline V gene, CDR1 is SGHTA and CDR2 is FQGNSA. Trimming pared 5 bases from V and 2 bases from J, leaving 13 bases between. This CDR3 is CASSGWTEAYEQYF. CDR3 nucleotide sequence: TGTGCCAGCAGCGGGTGGACGGAGGCCTACGAGCAGTACTTC.

This clone was recorded many times. The chain carries TRBV10-3 and TRBJ1-5, with D unclear. The CDR3 runs to 15 residues. The ends were cut back, 0 bases at V and 0 bases at J, with 6 bases in the middle. From germline, CDR1 is ENHRY and CDR2 SYGVKD. CDR3 amino acids: CAISESQNSNQPQHF. CDR3 DNA sequence: TGTGCCATCAGTGAGTCCCAGAATAGCAATCAGCCCCAGCATTTT.

The V gene is TRBV19, the J gene TRBJ2-1, with D perhaps TRBD2 (6 bases). The V end lost 4 bases, the J end lost 4 bases, and 20 bases lay between the germline ends. Germline values: CDR1 LNHDA, CDR2 SQIVND (reference sequence). This CDR3 is built from 17 residues. CDR3 coding DNA: TGTGCCAGTAGTAAGGCAGCGGGTACAAATTCATACAATGAGCAGTTCTTC. As protein: CASSKAAGTNSYNEQFF.

The rearrangement uses TRBV4-1 and TRBJ2-3; the D is unclear. The germline V gene encodes CDR1 MGHRA and CDR2 YSYEKL. This CDR3 is built from 17 residues. V lost 0 bases and J lost 6, with 19 bases in between. CDR3 sequence reads: CASSQDSFDADGDTQYF. The DNA for the CDR3 is TGCGCCAGCAGCCAAGATTCCTTTGATGCCGACGGGGATACGCAGTATTTT.

The chain has TRBV5-4 and TRBJ2-6; no clear D gene. Germline loops: CDR1 SGHNT, CDR2 YYREEE (reference sequence). The V end lost 0 bases, the J end lost 0 bases, and 10 bases lay between the germline ends. The length of the CDR3 is 17 residues. DNA for the CDR3: TGTGCCAGCAGCTTGGGGTATAGTAGCTCTGGGGCCAACGTCCTGACTTTC. This translates into CASSLGYSSSGANVLTF.

The V gene is TRBV11-3, the J gene TRBJ2-3; D gene ambiguous. The CDR3 runs 13 residues. V lost 5 bases to trimming and J lost 2 bases, with 8 bases between them. Per germline, CDR1 SGHNT and CDR2 YENEEA. For the CDR3, the DNA is TGTGCCAGCAGCCGTGACACCACAGATACGCAGTATTTT. Residues: CASSRDTTDTQYF.

The chain carries TRBV2 and TRBJ2-7, with D maybe TRBD1 (5 bases). The germline gives CDR1 SNHLY, CDR2 FYNNEI. CDR3 length: 15 residues. V was shortened by 1 base and J by 3 bases, with 13 bases between the two germline ends. CDR3 in amino acids: CASSEGPLTDYEQYF. The CDR3 DNA is TGTGCCAGCAGTGAAGGCCCCTTGACAGACTACGAGCAGTACTTC.

The chain carries TRBV2 and TRBJ2-7; weak D call: TRBD2 (6 bases). The CDR3 sequence is 14 residues long. CDR1 SNHLY and CDR2 FYNNEI come from the germline V gene. The V end was cut by 6 bases, the J end by 0 bases, with 12 bases between. CDR3 DNA: TGTGCCAGCAGAAGGGACTCTAGCTCCTACGAGCAGTACTTC. Its translation is CASRRDSSSYEQYF.

The chain employs TRBV5-4 and TRBJ2-7; no reliable D call. The V gene's germline CDR1 is SGHNT and CDR2 YYREEE (reference sequence). V was trimmed by 4 bases and J by 0 bases, leaving 11 bases between them. The CDR3 sequence is 14 residues long. This CDR3 is CASSPGQVSYEQYF. CDR3 nucleotide sequence: TGTGCCAGCAGCCCGGGTCAAGTCTCCTACGAGCAGTACTTC.

This rearrangement joins TRBV7-9 to TRBJ2-2; possible D gene TRBD2, 5 bases. V lost 3 bases to trimming and J lost 0 bases, with 5 bases between them. This CDR3 has 14 residues. CDR1 is SEHNR and CDR2 is FQNEAQ in the germline V gene (reference sequence). The CDR3 is CASSFGANTGELFF. The CDR3 nucleotides read TGTGCCAGCAGCTTCGGGGCGAACACCGGGGAGCTGTTTTTT.

This chain uses TRBV7-2 with TRBJ1-1; 10 nucleotides match TRBD1. The CDR3 totals 16 residues. V was pared by 5 bases and J by 0 bases, with 6 bases of the junction left unmatched. CDR1 and CDR2 (germline): SGHTA, FQGNSA. The CDR3 DNA reads as TGTGCCAGCAGCACCCGACAGGGGGCATTGAACACTGAAGCTTTCTTT. This encodes CASSTRQGALNTEAFF.

By proportion, this clone is medium-sized (0.01 to 0.1%). The V gene is TRBV15, the J gene TRBJ2-7; 13 bases fit TRBD2. The CDR3 extends over 16 amino acids. Germline loops: CDR1 LNHNV, CDR2 YYDKDF (reference sequence). Losses at the gene ends were 1 base for V and 0 bases for J; bases not matched to a gene: 0. This CDR3 is CATSRGTSGGSYEQYF. The CDR3 nucleotides are TGTGCCACCAGCAGAGGGACTAGCGGGGGCTCCTACGAGCAGTACTTC.

The gene calls are TRBV4-3 and TRBJ1-2; 7 bases map to TRBD1. V trimming: 0 bases; J trimming: 8 bases; junction bases outside the gene matches: 9. This CDR3 has 15 residues. CDR1 and CDR2 (germline): LGHNA, YSLEER. CDR3 residues: CASSQDRGTDRGYTF. CDR3 coding DNA: TGCGCCAGCAGCCAAGATCGAGGGACAGACCGGGGCTACACCTTC.

V and J are TRBV6-6 and TRBJ1-2; 7 bases fit TRBD1. Unmatched junction bases numbered 8, after V lost 6 bases and J lost 4 bases. This CDR3 region has 14 residues. Germline V gene data show CDR1 as MNHNY and CDR2 as SVGAGI (reference sequence). The CDR3 region is CASSQATGPYGYTF. The CDR3 nucleotides are TGTGCCAGCAGCCAAGCGACAGGGCCCTATGGCTACACCTTC.

V and J are TRBV5-6 and TRBJ2-7; the match to TRBD1 covers 10 bases. The CDR3 runs 18 residues. V shed 2 bases and J 3 bases; nucleotides not matched to a gene: 14. The V gene's germline CDR1 is SGHDT and CDR2 YYEEEE. DNA of the CDR3: TGTGCCAGCAGCTTTGGGACAGGGGCCGTGGGGGGGGTCTACGAGCAGTACTTC. Protein sequence: CASSFGTGAVGGVYEQYF.